This T cell receptor beta chain was observed in a study of shared clonotypes between healthy human individuals. Deep-level assay runs were performed. In the original workflow: There were no quality scores in the junction-only immunoSEQ sequences, so filtering differed. Produced via immunoSEQ multiplex PCR; TCRdb's table is partial and in-frame only. That table gives V, J and clone size, and the DNA gave D and trimming. The sample lists about 600,000 clones; around 80% were seen once. V lost 8 bases to trimming and J lost 5 bases, with 8 bases between them. The CDR3 is 11 amino acids. Germline assignment: CDR1 MNHEY and CDR2 SMNVEV (reference sequence).

The V gene is TRBV27, the J gene TRBJ2-3; no clear D gene. This clonotype originated in a woman aged 40 to 50 in good health. Some clones in this sample may be carry-over from other donors' samples. The source material was PBMCs. The CDR3: CASAFQDTQYF. As DNA, the CDR3 is TGTGCCAGCGCGTTCCAAGATACGCAGTATTTT.